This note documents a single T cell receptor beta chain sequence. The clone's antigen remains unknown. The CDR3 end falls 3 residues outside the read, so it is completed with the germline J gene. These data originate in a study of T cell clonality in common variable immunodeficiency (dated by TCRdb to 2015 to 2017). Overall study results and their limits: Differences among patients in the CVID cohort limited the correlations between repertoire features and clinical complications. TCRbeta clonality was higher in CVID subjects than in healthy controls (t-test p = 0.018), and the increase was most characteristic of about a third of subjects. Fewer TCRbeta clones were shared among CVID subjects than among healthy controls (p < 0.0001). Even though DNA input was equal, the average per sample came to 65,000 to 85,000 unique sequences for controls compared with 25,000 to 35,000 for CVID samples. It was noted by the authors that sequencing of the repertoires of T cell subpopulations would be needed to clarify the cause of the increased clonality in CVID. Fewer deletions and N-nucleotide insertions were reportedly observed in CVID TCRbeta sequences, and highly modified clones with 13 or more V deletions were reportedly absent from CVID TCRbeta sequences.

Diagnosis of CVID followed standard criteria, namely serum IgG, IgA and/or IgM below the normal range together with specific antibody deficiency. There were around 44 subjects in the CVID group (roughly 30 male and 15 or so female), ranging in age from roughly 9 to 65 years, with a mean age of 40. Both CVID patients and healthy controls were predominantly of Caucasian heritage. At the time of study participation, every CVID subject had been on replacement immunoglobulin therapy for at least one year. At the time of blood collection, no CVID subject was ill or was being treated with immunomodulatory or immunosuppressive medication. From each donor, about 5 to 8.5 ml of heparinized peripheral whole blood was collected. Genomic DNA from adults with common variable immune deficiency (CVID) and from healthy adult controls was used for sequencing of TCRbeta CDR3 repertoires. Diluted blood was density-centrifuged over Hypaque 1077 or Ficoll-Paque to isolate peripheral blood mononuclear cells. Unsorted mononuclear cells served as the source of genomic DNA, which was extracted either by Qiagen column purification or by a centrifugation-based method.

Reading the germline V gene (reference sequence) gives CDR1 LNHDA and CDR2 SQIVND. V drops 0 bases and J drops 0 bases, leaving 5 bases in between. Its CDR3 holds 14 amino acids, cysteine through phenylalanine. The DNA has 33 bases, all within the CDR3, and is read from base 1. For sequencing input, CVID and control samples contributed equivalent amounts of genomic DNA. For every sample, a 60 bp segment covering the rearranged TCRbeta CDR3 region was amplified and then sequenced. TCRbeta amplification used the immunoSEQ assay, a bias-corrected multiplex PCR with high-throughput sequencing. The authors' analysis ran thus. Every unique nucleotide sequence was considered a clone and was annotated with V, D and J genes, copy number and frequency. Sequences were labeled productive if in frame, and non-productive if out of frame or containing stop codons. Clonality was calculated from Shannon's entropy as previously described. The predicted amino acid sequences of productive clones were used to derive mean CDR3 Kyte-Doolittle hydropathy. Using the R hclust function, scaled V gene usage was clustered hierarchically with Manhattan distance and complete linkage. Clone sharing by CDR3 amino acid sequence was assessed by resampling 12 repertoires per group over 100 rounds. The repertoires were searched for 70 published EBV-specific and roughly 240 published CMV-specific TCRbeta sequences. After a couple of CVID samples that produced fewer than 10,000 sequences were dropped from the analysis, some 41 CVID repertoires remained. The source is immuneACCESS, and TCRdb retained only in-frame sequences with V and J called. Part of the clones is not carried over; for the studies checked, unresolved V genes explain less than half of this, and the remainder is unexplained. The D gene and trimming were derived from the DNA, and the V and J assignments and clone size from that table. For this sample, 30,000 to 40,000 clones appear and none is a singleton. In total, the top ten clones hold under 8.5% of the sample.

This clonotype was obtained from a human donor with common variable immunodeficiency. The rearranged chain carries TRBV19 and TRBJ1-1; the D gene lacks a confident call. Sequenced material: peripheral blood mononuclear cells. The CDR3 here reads CASSIDNLNTEAFF. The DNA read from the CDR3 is TGTGCCAGTAGTATAGACAACTTGAACACTGAA.